A single sample gave rise to the 16 T cell receptor beta chains below, sequenced in a study of type 1 regulatory T cells. Using its own MiXCR run on the reads, TCRdb lists one record per CDR3 protein. This sample has 20,000 to 30,000 distinct CDR3 sequences; over 55% occur once, and the top ten carry over 12%. Which antigens these TCRs recognize remains unknown. The specimen was cultured T cells, either the whole culture or a sorted T cell fraction (not recorded which). Described subset: Tr1-enriched cell product generated in vitro against host alloantigens. These receptors originate from a human donor in good health.

This clonotype has just a few counts. The rearrangement uses TRBV20-1 and TRBJ2-5; 10 bases align to TRBD1. This CDR3 region has 15 residues. Germline V gene data show CDR1 as DFQATT and CDR2 as SNEGSKA (reference sequence). Trimming removed 6 bases from V and 4 bases from J; junction bases left unmatched: 11. The CDR3 here is CSAAAPGTGVETQYF. The CDR3 coding sequence is TGCAGTGCCGCCGCACCCGGGACAGGGGTAGAGACCCAGTACTTC.

This clonotype occurred a few times. The chain is built from TRBV6-5 and TRBJ1-3, with 7 bases fitting TRBD1. Germline V gene sequence: CDR1 MNHEY, CDR2 SVGAGI. After removal of 6 bases from V and 2 bases from J, the junction contained 4 bases not matched to a gene. This CDR3 is 14 amino acids long. The CDR3: CASRRTGTGNTIYF. The CDR3 DNA follows: TGTGCCAGCAGGCGGACAGGAACTGGAAACACCATATATTTT.

The gene calls are TRBV5-1 and TRBJ1-1; D might be TRBD1 (6 bases). Trimming removed 5 bases from V and 3 bases from J, with 14 bases in between. The germline V gene has CDR1 SGHRS and CDR2 YFSETQ. This CDR3 region has 14 residues. The CDR3 is CASRIGQRDTEAFF. The CDR3 DNA follows: TGCGCCAGCAGGATCGGACAGCGAGACACTGAAGCTTTCTTT.

This clonotype was observed a single time. This sequence joins TRBV6-5 and TRBJ2-5; possibly TRBD1 for D (5 bases). Germline V gene data show CDR1 as MNHEY and CDR2 as SVGAGI. The CDR3 contains 16 residues. Trimming took off 5 bases at V and 4 bases at J, with 20 bases between the two ends. This chain's CDR3 is CASSLWGATPGETQYF. CDR3 nucleotides: TGTGCCAGCAGTCTTTGGGGCGCTACGCCGGGAGAGACCCAGTACTTC.

A single count supports this clonotype. The chain joins TRBV27 to TRBJ1-2; D unresolved. V was shortened by 3 bases and J by 6 bases, with 17 bases between the two germline ends. The CDR3 length is 15 residues. In germline, CDR1 is MNHEY, CDR2 SMNVEV (reference sequence). CDR3 sequence: CASSFGRLTTDGYTF. The CDR3, as DNA: TGTGCCAGCAGTTTTGGGAGGCTTACCACTGATGGCTACACCTTC.

This chain links TRBV4-1 with TRBJ1-1; D not certain. Germline loops: CDR1 MGHRA, CDR2 YSYEKL. Deletions cut 0 bases from V and 1 base from J, with 9 bases between. The CDR3 sequence is 15 residues long. CDR3 nucleotides: TGCGCCAGCAGCCAAGATGTGGGCAGGAACACTGAAGCTTTCTTT. Protein: CASSQDVGRNTEAFF.

This clonotype was recorded a few times. V is TRBV28 and J is TRBJ1-2; D is perhaps TRBD1 (5 bases). CDR1 MDHEN and CDR2 SYDVKM come from the germline V gene. V shed 6 bases and J shed 4 bases, with 18 bases lying between them. The CDR3 consists of 15 residues. The DNA for the CDR3 is TGTGCCAGCAGGGCCTTAGGGGAAGGGGTCTATGGCTACACCTTC. Translating it yields CASRALGEGVYGYTF.

The sample holds one count of this clonotype. The chain carries TRBV27 and TRBJ1-5, with TRBD1 matching over 8 bases. The junction had 2 bases not matched to a gene; V was cut back by 1 base and J by 0 bases. CDR3 length equals 16 residues. Germline loops: CDR1 MNHEY, CDR2 SMNVEV (reference sequence). The CDR3 here is CASSLYGQGSNQPQHF. CDR3 sequence (DNA): TGTGCCAGCAGTTTATATGGACAGGGTAGCAATCAGCCCCAGCATTTT.

The rearrangement links TRBV7-9 to TRBJ1-1, with D maybe TRBD1 (6 bases). This CDR3 is 17 amino acids long. Germline V CDR1 and CDR2: SEHNR, FQNEAQ (reference sequence). V lost 2 bases and J lost 3, with 19 bases in between. The CDR3: CASSLYGREGGDTEAFF. For the CDR3, the DNA is TGTGCCAGCAGCTTATACGGACGAGAGGGGGGGGACACTGAAGCTTTCTTT.

This clonotype was picked up a small number of times. The gene calls are TRBV20-1 and TRBJ2-1, with 8 bases fitting TRBD2. Germline CDR1 reads DFQATT; CDR2 reads SNEGSKA (reference sequence). Germline trimming cut 6 bases from V and 10 bases from J; bases unmatched to any gene: 17. The CDR3 spans 15 residues. The CDR3 nucleotides are TGCAGTGCCAAACCCTCGGGGGGCCGGGGGGGAGAGCAGTTCTTC. Protein product: CSAKPSGGRGGEQFF.

The chain combines TRBV7-2 with TRBJ2-5, with TRBD2 matching over 10 bases. From germline, CDR1 is SGHTA and CDR2 FQGNSA. The CDR3 contains 17 residues. The J segment lost 2 bases and the V segment lost 5 bases, leaving 11 bases of the junction unmatched. CDR3 region: CASSHGGTSVPQETQYF. Here the CDR3 DNA reads TGTGCCAGCAGCCACGGCGGGACTAGCGTCCCTCAAGAGACCCAGTACTTC.

The genes are TRBV19 and TRBJ1-1; unclear D gene. Looked up from germline, CDR1 is LNHDA and CDR2 is SQIVND (reference sequence). The length of the CDR3 is 11 residues. Trimming removed 10 bases at V and 7 bases at J, with 13 bases between. CDR3 region: CATPGNFEAFF. CDR3 sequence (DNA): TGTGCCACTCCCGGGAATTTTGAAGCTTTCTTT.

J is TRBJ2-5 and V is TRBV30; no firm D call. The germline V and J ends were trimmed by 0 bases and 4 bases, with 12 bases remaining between them. This CDR3 comprises 14 residues. Germline assignment: CDR1 GTSNPN and CDR2 SVGIG (reference sequence). The CDR3 spells CAWSVGLVGETQYF. The DNA for the CDR3 is TGTGCCTGGAGTGTCGGCTTAGTGGGAGAGACCCAGTACTTC.

The chain links TRBV7-2 to TRBJ2-3; D not resolved. The length of the CDR3 is 16 residues. Germline loops: CDR1 SGHTA, CDR2 FQGNSA. V was trimmed by 2 bases and J by 1 base, leaving 13 bases between them. CDR3 coding DNA: TGTGCCAGCAGCTTATACGCGACCCCCGGCACAGATACGCAGTATTTT. Encoded protein: CASSLYATPGTDTQYF.

The rearrangement joins TRBV28 to TRBJ1-1; D gene ambiguous. From germline, CDR1 is MDHEN and CDR2 SYDVKM. This CDR3 spans 13 amino acids. V lost 6 bases and J 4 bases, leaving 12 bases between the germline ends. CDR3 DNA sequence: TGTGCCAGCAGCCGTCCGAGGACCACTGAAGCTTTCTTT. It encodes CASSRPRTTEAFF.

This clonotype was detected once. This chain uses TRBV7-9 with TRBJ2-5, with 8 bases fitting TRBD1. This CDR3 has 13 amino acids. The V segment lost 5 bases and the J segment 3 bases; nucleotides outside the gene matches: 2. Germline assignment: CDR1 SEHNR and CDR2 FQNEAQ (reference sequence). The CDR3 nucleotides read TGTGCCAGCAGCATGACAGGGGAAGAGACCCAGTACTTC. This codes for CASSMTGEETQYF.